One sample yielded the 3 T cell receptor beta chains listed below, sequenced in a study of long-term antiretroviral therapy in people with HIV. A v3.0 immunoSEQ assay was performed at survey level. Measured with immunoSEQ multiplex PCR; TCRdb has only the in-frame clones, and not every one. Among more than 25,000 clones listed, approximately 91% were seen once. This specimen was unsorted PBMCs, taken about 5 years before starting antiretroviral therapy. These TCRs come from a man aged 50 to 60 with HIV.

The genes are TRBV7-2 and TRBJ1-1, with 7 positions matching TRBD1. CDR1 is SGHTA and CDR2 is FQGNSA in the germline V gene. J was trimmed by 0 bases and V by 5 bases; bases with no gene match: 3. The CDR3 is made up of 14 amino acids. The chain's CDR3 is CASSLQGMNTEAFF. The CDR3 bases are TGTGCCAGCAGCCTACAGGGGATGAACACTGAAGCTTTCTTT.

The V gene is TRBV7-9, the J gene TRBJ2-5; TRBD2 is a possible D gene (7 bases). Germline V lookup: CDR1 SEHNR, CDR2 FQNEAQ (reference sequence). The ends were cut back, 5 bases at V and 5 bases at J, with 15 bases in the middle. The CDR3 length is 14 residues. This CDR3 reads CASSVGGAWETQYF. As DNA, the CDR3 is TGTGCCAGCAGCGTAGGGGGGGCGTGGGAGACCCAGTACTTC.

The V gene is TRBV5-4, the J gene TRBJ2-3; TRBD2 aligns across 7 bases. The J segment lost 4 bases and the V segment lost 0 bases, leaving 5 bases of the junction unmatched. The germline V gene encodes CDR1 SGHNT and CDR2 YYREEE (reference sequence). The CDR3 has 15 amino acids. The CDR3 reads CASSLGGEGSDTQYF. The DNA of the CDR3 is TGTGCCAGCAGCTTGGGAGGGGAGGGGTCAGATACGCAGTATTTT.